This T cell receptor beta chain stems from a study of cytomegalovirus exposure and HLA in healthy donors. In the case of this clone: The germline gene is not matched at one end of the junction; a read error may be the cause.

This CDR3 is 14 amino acids long. Germline V gives CDR1 SSHAT, CDR2 FNYEAQ (reference sequence). The PCR ran on 60 Vbeta and 13 Jbeta primers. Assay used: immunoSEQ multiplex PCR; TCRdb lists only in-frame clones, some missing. Among 150,000 to 200,000 clones listed, around 80% were seen once. The chain joins TRBV7-7 to TRBJ2-3, with D perhaps matching TRBD1 (6 bases). The source material was PBMCs. This receptor was obtained from a woman in her thirties or forties in good health and CMV-seronegative. The CDR3: CASSSGQGVDTQYF. For the CDR3, the DNA is TGTGCTAGCAGCTCGGGACAAGGGGTAGATACGCAGTATTTT.